The present T cell receptor (beta chain) was sequenced within a study of CD8 T cells in Susac syndrome. Germline-derived CDR1 and CDR2 are LGHDT and YNNKEL (reference sequence). The CDR3 loop spans 15 amino acids. V lost 4 bases, J lost 2 bases, and 14 bases lay in between. RNA was extracted with the RNeasy kit, and a quantity of about 0.45 to 1 ug was reverse transcribed using random hexamers. One entry per CDR3 protein results from TCRdb running MiXCR on the immunoSEQ multiplex PCR reads. The sample consists of fewer than 85,000 distinct CDR3 sequences, about 95% of them appearing once. Input material: CD8+ T cells from PBMCs. V is TRBV3-1 and J is TRBJ2-5; weak D call: TRBD2 (5 bases). The sequence came from a human donor with multiple sclerosis. The CDR3 here is CASSPSTGLQETQYF. For the CDR3, the DNA is TGTGCCAGCAGCCCAAGTACGGGGTTGCAAGAGACCCAGTACTTC.